This T cell receptor beta chain was obtained from a study of OX40 agonist ivuxolimab in advanced cancers. General study points: Both CD4+ and CD8+ T cell populations in blood had undergone clonal expansion by week 6 at 0.1 to 3.0 mg/kg.

There are a few counts of this clone. Its antigen is as yet unknown. The CDR3 runs 12 residues. Germline V gives CDR1 SEHNR, CDR2 FQNEAQ (reference sequence). V lost 8 bases to trimming and J lost 1 base, with 7 bases between them. The method was immunoSEQ multiplex PCR; TCRdb's version includes in-frame clones alone and lacks a portion of them. The sample consists of 13,000 or so clones, 70% to 80% of them appearing once. This clonotype was sampled from an adult with an advanced solid tumor such as melanoma, head and neck, liver or kidney cancer. The chain couples TRBV7-9 to TRBJ2-3; D perhaps matches TRBD2 (5 bases). Sequencing used CD4+ or CD8+ T cells sorted from blood, obtained in a trial of the OX40 agonist ivuxolimab. In nucleotides, the CDR3 is TGTGCCAGCGGACTGCGCACAGATACGCAGTATTTT. Protein sequence: CASGLRTDTQYF.